One sample yielded the 30 T cell receptor beta chains listed below, sequenced in a study of T cells in Graves' hyperthyroidism and ophthalmopathy. TCR beta CDR3 regions were amplified from RNA. The primer set for the first-round RT-PCR of the TCR CDR3 was HTBI. MiXCR was run by TCRdb on the multiplex PCR reads, yielding one entry per CDR3 protein. The repertoire includes around 280,000 distinct CDR3 sequences, roughly 15% of them detected once, and approximately 7.9% sits in the top ten. Sequencing was done on a sample of blood. These receptors came from a woman aged 40-49 years with Graves' hyperthyroidism.

This clonotype was seen a few times. The chain carries TRBV7-8 and TRBJ2-2; 9 positions match TRBD1. This CDR3 region has 17 residues. Unmatched junction bases numbered 9, after V lost 4 bases and J lost 3 bases. Germline CDR1 is SGHVS and CDR2 is FQNEAQ. The CDR3 DNA reads as TGTGCCAGCAGCTATAAACAGGGGGCATTCGACACCGGGGAGCTGTTTTTT. The encoded protein is CASSYKQGAFDTGELFF.

This clonotype was seen at least ten times. This chain links TRBV2 with TRBJ2-5, with TRBD2 matching 9 bases. CDR3 length: 13 residues. V shed 6 bases, J shed 5 bases, and the junction held 4 bases outside the gene matches. Per germline, CDR1 SNHLY and CDR2 FYNNEI. Here the CDR3 reads CASRIAGAETQYF. Here the CDR3 DNA reads TGTGCCAGCAGAATAGCGGGAGCGGAGACCCAGTACTTC.

At least ten counts were recorded for this clonotype. The V and J genes are TRBV2 and TRBJ1-3, with D possibly TRBD1 on 5 matching bases. Trimming left V 3 bases short and J 0 bases short, with 6 bases between. The germline V gene encodes CDR1 SNHLY and CDR2 FYNNEI. This CDR3 comprises 14 residues. CDR3 nucleotide sequence: TGTGCCAGCAGTGAGACAGTCTCTGGAAACACCATATATTTT. As protein: CASSETVSGNTIYF.

This clonotype was picked up one time. The J gene is TRBJ1-6, the V gene TRBV28; TRBD1 matches at 9 bases. The CDR3 extends over 15 amino acids. Germline assignment: CDR1 MDHEN and CDR2 SYDVKM. V shed 4 bases and J 5 bases; nucleotides not matched to a gene: 3. As DNA, the CDR3 is TGTGCCAGCAGTTGGACAGGGGATAATAATTCACCCCTCCACTTT. Its translation is CASSWTGDNNSPLHF. Supplemented by reference TRBV28 and TRBJ1-6, the full variable domain reads DVKVTQSSRYLVKRTGEKVFLECVQDMDHENMFWYRQDPGLGLRLIYFSYDVKMKEKGDIPEGYSVSREKKERFSLILESASTNQTSMYLCASSWTGDNNSPLHFGNGTRLTVT.

This clonotype was detected ten times or more. V usage is TRBV29-1 and J usage is TRBJ2-1, with D perhaps TRBD1 (6 bases). CDR3 size: 13 residues. Germline CDR1 reads SQVTM; CDR2 reads ANQGSEA. V was pared by 8 bases and J by 9 bases, with 20 bases between. The CDR3 DNA sequence: TGCAGCCTTGTCCCTACAGGGAAAGGTGAGCAGTTCTTC. Residues: CSLVPTGKGEQFF.

The chain joins TRBV10-3 to TRBJ2-5; 11 bases match TRBD2. Losses at the gene ends were 3 bases for V and 5 bases for J; bases not matched to a gene: 5. The CDR3 consists of 15 residues. The germline V gene encodes CDR1 ENHRY and CDR2 SYGVKD. The CDR3 DNA follows: TGTGCCATCAGTGAAGGACTAGCGGGTATTGAGACCCAGTACTTC. It translates to CAISEGLAGIETQYF.

This clonotype has a count of ten or more. The chain couples TRBV30 to TRBJ1-1; D is undetermined. The CDR3 spans 13 residues. Germline loops: CDR1 GTSNPN, CDR2 SVGIG (reference sequence). As DNA, the CDR3 is TGTGCGAGGAGTTTGGGGTGGGACACTGAAGCTTTCTTT. Encoded protein: CARSLGWDTEAFF.

This clonotype was detected ten times or more. V gene TRBV6-1 combines with J gene TRBJ2-1, with D possibly matching TRBD2 (6 bases). The length of the CDR3 is 16 residues. The germline V gene encodes CDR1 MNHNS and CDR2 SASEGT. V lost 5 bases to trimming and J lost 0 bases, with 14 bases between them. The CDR3 sequence is CASSPGTFFSYNEQFF. The DNA for the CDR3 is TGTGCCAGCAGTCCCGGGACTTTCTTCTCCTACAATGAGCAGTTCTTC.

The CDR3 loop is CASNRGTLTDTQYF. The CDR3 bases are TGTGCCAGCAATAGGGGCACACTCACAGATACGCAGTATTTT. The rearrangement joins TRBV2 to TRBJ2-3; TRBD1 might be the D (5 bases). With 7 bases removed from V and 2 bases from J, the gap between germline ends came to 13 bases. CDR1 is SNHLY and CDR2 is FYNNEI in the germline V gene. CDR3 length: 14 amino acids.

V gene TRBV13 combines with J gene TRBJ2-5; 9 positions match TRBD2. CDR1 and CDR2 from the germline V gene are PRHDT and FYEKMQ (reference sequence). V trimming: 6 bases; J trimming: 7 bases; junction bases outside the gene matches: 15. The CDR3 covers 16 residues. Written as DNA, the CDR3 is TGTGCCAGCAGTTCAGAGCGGGAGGACATCCAAAGGACCCAGTACTTC. Translation gives CASSSEREDIQRTQYF. Using reference TRBV13 and TRBJ2-5 for the parts outside the CDR3, the full variable domain is AAGVIQSPRHLIKEKRETATLKCYPIPRHDTVYWYQQGPGQDPQFLISFYEKMQSDKGSIPDRFSAQQFSDYHSELNMSSLELGDSALYFCASSSEREDIQRTQYFGPGTRLLVL.

J is TRBJ2-3 and V is TRBV6-2 or TRBV6-3; D not resolved. This CDR3 is 16 amino acids long. In germline, CDR1 is MNHEY, CDR2 SVGEGT. V was shortened by 2 bases and J by 0 bases, with 12 bases between the two germline ends. CDR3 nucleotides: TGTGCCAGCAGTTACCGCCACGGACCTAGCACAGATACGCAGTATTTT. This codes for CASSYRHGPSTDTQYF.

This clonotype was detected many times. V usage is TRBV6-5 and J usage is TRBJ2-7, with D possibly matching TRBD1 (5 bases). Deletions cut 0 bases from V and 0 bases from J, with 9 bases between. The CDR3 totals 15 residues. CDR1 is MNHEY, CDR2 SVGAGI, per germline. The CDR3 DNA reads TGTGCCAGCAGTTACTCGATGGGGCTCTCCTACGAGCAGTACTTC. Protein sequence: CASSYSMGLSYEQYF.

This clonotype was counted at least ten times. The genes are TRBV12-3 or TRBV12-4 and TRBJ2-3; 9 bases are shared with TRBD1. V shed 6 bases, J shed 2 bases, and the junction held 3 bases outside the gene matches. The CDR3 extends over 14 amino acids. The CDR3 DNA sequence: TGTGCCAGCAGCTGGGACAGGGACACAGATACGCAGTATTTT. This translates into CASSWDRDTDTQYF.

This clonotype was recorded many times. The chain combines TRBV12-3 or TRBV12-4 with TRBJ2-1; tentative D call: TRBD2 (6 bases). V lost 3 bases to trimming and J lost 7 bases, with 10 bases between them. This CDR3 region has 13 residues. The chain's CDR3 is CASSLGGENEQFF. CDR3 coding DNA: TGTGCCAGCAGTTTGGGGGGTGAGAATGAGCAGTTCTTC.

This clonotype was seen ten or more times. The rearrangement uses TRBV20-1 and TRBJ1-2, with TRBD1 matching over 10 bases. Germline-derived CDR1 and CDR2 are DFQATT and SNEGSKA (reference sequence). The CDR3 spans 15 residues. J was trimmed by 6 bases and V by 3 bases; bases with no gene match: 10. CDR3 amino acids: CSASAPATGGNGYTF. In DNA form, the CDR3 reads TGCAGTGCTAGCGCCCCAGCGACAGGGGGCAATGGCTACACCTTC.

As to this clonotype: A single base separates this from a much larger clone, so it may be a read error. The chain uses TRBV18 and TRBJ2-7; the D is unclear. This CDR3 has 14 residues. Germline lookup yields CDR1 KGHSH and CDR2 LQKENI. CDR3 in DNA: TGTGCCAGCTCCTACGACGGACCGACCTACGAGCAGCACTTC. Protein: CASSYDGPTYEQHF.

There are many counts of this clonotype. The chain employs TRBV10-3 and TRBJ1-1; TRBD1 aligns across 7 bases. Trimming cost V 7 bases and J 5 bases; bases outside gene matches: 10. Germline lookup yields CDR1 ENHRY and CDR2 SYGVKD. The CDR3 contains 14 residues. In DNA form, the CDR3 reads TGTGCCATCAACACAGGGGAGGGTGGTACTGAAGCTTTCTTT. This sequence encodes CAINTGEGGTEAFF.

This clonotype came up many times. The CDR3 region is CASIGTANTGELFF. In DNA form, the CDR3 reads TGTGCCAGCATCGGGACTGCGAACACCGGGGAGCTGTTTTTT. The V call is TRBV6-1, the J call TRBJ2-2; possibly TRBD2 for D (6 bases). The V and J ends lost 7 bases and 0 bases respectively, with 9 bases between them. This CDR3 contains 14 residues. Germline CDR1 is MNHNS and CDR2 is SASEGT.

This clonotype was seen repeatedly, ten times or more. The rearrangement uses TRBV7-9 and TRBJ1-5; TRBD1 matches 11 bases. CDR3 length: 15 residues. J lost 8 bases, V lost 2 bases, and 5 bases had no gene match. Germline V gives CDR1 SEHNR, CDR2 FQNEAQ (reference sequence). CDR3 nucleotides: TGTGCCAGCAGCTTATCGGACAGGGGGCCGGAGCCCCAGCATTTT. As protein: CASSLSDRGPEPQHF.

This clonotype was seen ten or more times. The rearrangement links TRBV28 to TRBJ2-7, with 7 positions matching TRBD1. Trimming took 6 bases from V and 0 from J; bases not matched to a gene: 8. The CDR3 contains 15 residues. Germline V gene sequence: CDR1 MDHEN, CDR2 SYDVKM. The CDR3 sequence: CASSPSQGYSYEQYF. The DNA of the CDR3 is TGTGCCAGCAGCCCTTCACAGGGGTACTCCTACGAGCAGTACTTC.

This clonotype was counted at least ten times. V gene TRBV11-1 combines with J gene TRBJ1-1; D perhaps matches TRBD1 (5 bases). The CDR3 runs to 14 residues. V was shortened by 2 bases and J by 0 bases, with 7 bases between the two germline ends. The germline V gene encodes CDR1 SGHAT and CDR2 FQDESV (reference sequence). The CDR3 DNA reads as TGTGCCAGCAGCTTACAGGGTATGAACACTGAAGCTTTCTTT. Translation gives CASSLQGMNTEAFF.

This clonotype was counted many times. This chain connects TRBV14 to TRBJ2-7; tentative D call: TRBD1 (5 bases). The CDR3 extends over 15 amino acids. Trimming took 2 bases from V and 1 from J, leaving 12 bases between them. Germline loops: CDR1 SGHDN, CDR2 FVKESK. The CDR3 reads CASSQQPKGSYEQYF. CDR3 in DNA: TGTGCCAGCAGCCAACAGCCTAAGGGGTCCTACGAGCAGTACTTC.

This clonotype was detected many times. The rearrangement uses TRBV3-1 and TRBJ1-1, with D tentatively TRBD1 (6 bases). The CDR3 runs 11 residues. Germline CDR1 LGHDT, CDR2 YNNKEL (reference sequence). Trimming removed 0 bases at V and 12 bases at J, with 8 bases between. CDR3 residues: CASSQEGTTFF. The CDR3 coding sequence is TGTGCCAGCAGCCAAGAAGGGACAACTTTCTTT.

This clonotype was picked up many times. The V gene is TRBV20-1, the J gene TRBJ1-1; D is unclear. CDR3 size: 16 residues. The germline gives CDR1 DFQATT, CDR2 SNEGSKA (reference sequence). V lost 0 bases to trimming and J lost 1 base, with 15 bases between them. Here the CDR3 DNA reads TGCAGTGCTAGAGATCTCCGGGCAGGAGGGAACACTGAAGCTTTCTTT. This sequence encodes CSARDLRAGGNTEAFF.

This clonotype was seen at least ten times. V gene TRBV20-1 combines with J gene TRBJ1-5, with a possible D match to TRBD1 (5 bases). The CDR3 spans 15 residues. From germline, CDR1 is DFQATT and CDR2 SNEGSKA (reference sequence). V was trimmed by 6 bases and J by 6 bases, leaving 21 bases between them. The CDR3 sequence: CSAPIRDAGFQPQHF. CDR3 bases: TGCAGTGCGCCCATCCGGGACGCAGGGTTTCAGCCCCAGCATTTT.

This clonotype was found many times. This sequence joins TRBV2 and TRBJ1-4; 8 bases line up with TRBD1. Germline V CDR1 and CDR2: SNHLY, FYNNEI. The CDR3 has 14 amino acids. Trimming took 5 bases from V and 8 from J; bases not matched to a gene: 7. In nucleotides, the CDR3 is TGTGCCAGCAGTCCAGGGGGCAGTGGAGAAAAACTGTTTTTT. This gives the protein CASSPGGSGEKLFF. Full variable domain (rest looked up from reference TRBV2 and TRBJ1-4): EPEVTQTPSHQVTQMGQEVILRCVPISNHLYFYWYRQILGQKVEFLVSFYNNEISEKSEIFDDQFSVERPDGSNFTLKIRSTKLEDSAMYFCASSPGGSGEKLFFGSGTQLSVL.

This clonotype was found many times. The J gene is TRBJ2-7, the V gene TRBV7-2, with D possibly matching TRBD2 (5 bases). The CDR3 totals 13 residues. CDR1 SGHTA and CDR2 FQGNSA come from the germline V gene. Trimming pared 6 bases from V and 5 bases from J, leaving 14 bases between. As DNA, the CDR3 is TGTGCCAGCAGGCCCACTAGTTCCCACGAGCAGTACTTC. Amino acid sequence: CASRPTSSHEQYF.

This clonotype was observed many times. The chain is built from TRBV28 and TRBJ2-5; D is ambiguous. The CDR3 is 12 residues long. Between the trimmed V and J ends, which lost 2 bases and 7 bases, there was a span of 8 bases. The germline V gene encodes CDR1 MDHEN and CDR2 SYDVKM. The CDR3 DNA reads TGTGCCAGCAGTTTACCCACCCGGACCCAGTACTTC. It yields the protein CASSLPTRTQYF.

The V call is TRBV7-8, the J call TRBJ2-7; perhaps D is TRBD1 or TRBD2 (6 bases each). The CDR3 is made up of 18 amino acids. V was clipped by 1 base and J by 6 bases, with 25 bases between them. Germline V lookup: CDR1 SGHVS, CDR2 FQNEAQ. The CDR3 coding sequence is TGTGCCAGCAGCTTAGTTTCAGGACTGGGGGCGGGACGGGCCGAGCAGTACTTC. Encoded protein: CASSLVSGLGAGRAEQYF.

Only one count was recorded for this clonotype. The CDR3 loop reads CASSPLAGAGETQYF. Here the CDR3 DNA reads TGCGCCAGCAGCCCCCTAGCGGGAGCGGGAGAGACCCAGTACTTC. The chain joins TRBV5-1 to TRBJ2-5; 10 positions match TRBD2. The germline V gene encodes CDR1 SGHRS and CDR2 YFSETQ. The CDR3 loop spans 15 amino acids. V was clipped by 4 bases and J by 4 bases; unmatched bases: 7.